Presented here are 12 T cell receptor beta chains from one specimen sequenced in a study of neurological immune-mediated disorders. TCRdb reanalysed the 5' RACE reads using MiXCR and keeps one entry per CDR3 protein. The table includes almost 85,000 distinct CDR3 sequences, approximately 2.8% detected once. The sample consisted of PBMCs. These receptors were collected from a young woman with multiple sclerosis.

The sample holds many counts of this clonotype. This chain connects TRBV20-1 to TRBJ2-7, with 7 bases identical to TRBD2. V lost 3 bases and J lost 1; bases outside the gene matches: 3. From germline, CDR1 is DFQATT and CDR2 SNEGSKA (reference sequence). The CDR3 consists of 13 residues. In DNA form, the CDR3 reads TGCAGTGCTAGGCGGGAGAATTCCTACGAGCAGTACTTC. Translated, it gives CSARRENSYEQYF.

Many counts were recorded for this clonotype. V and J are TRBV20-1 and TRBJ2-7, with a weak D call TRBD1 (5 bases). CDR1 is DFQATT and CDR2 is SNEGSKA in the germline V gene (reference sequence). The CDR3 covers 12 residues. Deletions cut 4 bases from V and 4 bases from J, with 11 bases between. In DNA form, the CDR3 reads TGCAGTGCTACCAAGCAGGGATACGAGCAGTACTTC. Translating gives CSATKQGYEQYF.

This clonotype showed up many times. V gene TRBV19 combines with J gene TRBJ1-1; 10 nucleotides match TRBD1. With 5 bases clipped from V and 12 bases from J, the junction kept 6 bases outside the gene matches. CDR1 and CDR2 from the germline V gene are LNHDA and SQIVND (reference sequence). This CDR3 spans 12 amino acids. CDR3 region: CASSRPGQGSFF. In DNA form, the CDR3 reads TGTGCCAGTAGTCGGCCGGGACAGGGGTCTTTCTTT.

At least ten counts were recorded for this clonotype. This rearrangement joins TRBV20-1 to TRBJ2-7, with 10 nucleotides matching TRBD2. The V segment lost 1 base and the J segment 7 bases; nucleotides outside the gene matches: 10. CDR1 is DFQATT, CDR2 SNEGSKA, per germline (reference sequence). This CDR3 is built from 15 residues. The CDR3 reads CSARAPTSGSREQYF. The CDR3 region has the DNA TGCAGTGCTAGAGCGCCGACTAGCGGGTCCCGGGAGCAGTACTTC.

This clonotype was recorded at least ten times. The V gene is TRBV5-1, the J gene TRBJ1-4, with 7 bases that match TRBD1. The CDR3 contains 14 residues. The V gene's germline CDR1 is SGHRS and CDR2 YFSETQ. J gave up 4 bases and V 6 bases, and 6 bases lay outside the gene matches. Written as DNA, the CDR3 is TGCGCCAGCACCAGGGGGACCATTAATGAAAAACTGTTTTTT. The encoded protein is CASTRGTINEKLFF.

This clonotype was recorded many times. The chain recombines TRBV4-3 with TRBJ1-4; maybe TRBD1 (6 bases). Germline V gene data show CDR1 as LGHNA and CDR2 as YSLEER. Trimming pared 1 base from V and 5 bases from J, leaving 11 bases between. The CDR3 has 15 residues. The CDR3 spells CASSQGTARNEKLFF. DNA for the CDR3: TGCGCCAGCAGCCAAGGGACAGCGCGGAATGAAAAACTGTTTTTT.

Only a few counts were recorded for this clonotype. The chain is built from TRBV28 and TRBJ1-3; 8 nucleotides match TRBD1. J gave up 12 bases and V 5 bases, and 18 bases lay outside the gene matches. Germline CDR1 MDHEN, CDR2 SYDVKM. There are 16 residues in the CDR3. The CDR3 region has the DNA TGTGCCAGCAGTCGGACCGCGACAGGGGAGAGAAAAAACATATATTTT. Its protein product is CASSRTATGERKNIYF.

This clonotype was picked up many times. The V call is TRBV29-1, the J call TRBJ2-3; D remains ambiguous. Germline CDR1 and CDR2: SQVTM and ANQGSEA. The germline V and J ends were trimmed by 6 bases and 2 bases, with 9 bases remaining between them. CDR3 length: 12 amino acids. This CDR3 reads CSVAESTDTQYF. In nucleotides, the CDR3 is TGCAGCGTGGCCGAGTCCACAGATACGCAGTATTTT.

This CDR3 reads CSARGGGSYEQYF. The CDR3 DNA is TGCAGTGCTAGAGGTGGGGGCTCCTACGAGCAGTACTTC. The genes are TRBV20-1 and TRBJ2-7; D may match TRBD1 or TRBD2 (5 bases each). This CDR3 spans 13 amino acids. CDR1 DFQATT and CDR2 SNEGSKA come from the germline V gene (reference sequence). Trimming stripped 1 base from V and 0 bases from J, with 7 bases between.

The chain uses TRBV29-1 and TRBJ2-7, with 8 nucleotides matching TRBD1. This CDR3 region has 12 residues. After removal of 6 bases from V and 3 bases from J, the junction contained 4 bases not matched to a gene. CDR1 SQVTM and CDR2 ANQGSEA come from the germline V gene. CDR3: CSVGTGVYEQYF. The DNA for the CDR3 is TGCAGCGTAGGGACAGGTGTCTACGAGCAGTACTTC.

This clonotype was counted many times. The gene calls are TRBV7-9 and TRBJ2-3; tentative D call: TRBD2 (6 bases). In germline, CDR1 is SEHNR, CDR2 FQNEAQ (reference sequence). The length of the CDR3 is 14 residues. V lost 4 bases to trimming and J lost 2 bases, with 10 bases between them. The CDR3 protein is CASSSRDFTDTQYF. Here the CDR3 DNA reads TGTGCCAGCAGCTCCCGGGACTTCACAGATACGCAGTATTTT.

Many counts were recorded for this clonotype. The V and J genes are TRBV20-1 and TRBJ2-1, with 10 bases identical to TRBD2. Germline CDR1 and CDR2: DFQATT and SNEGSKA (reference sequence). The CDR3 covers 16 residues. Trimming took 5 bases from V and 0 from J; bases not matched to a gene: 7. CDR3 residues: CSAVGTSASSYNEQFF. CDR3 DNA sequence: TGCAGTGCTGTCGGGACTAGCGCGAGCTCCTACAATGAGCAGTTCTTC.